A single sample gave rise to the 27 T cell receptor beta chains below, sequenced in a study of vaccination effects on CD4 cells after COVID-19. Method: immunoSEQ multiplex PCR; TCRdb's copy keeps in-frame clones and lacks some. This table holds 40,000 or so clones, about four fifths found once. No cognate antigen is known for these TCRs. Investigators separated out CD4+ T cells once about 10 days of culture had passed. Sequencing used CD4+ T cells from PBMCs cultured without peptide, obtained before COVID-19 vaccination. The source is a human donor who received a COVID-19 vaccine.

The CDR3 nucleotides read TGTGCCAGCAGACGAACGGGGAGGGGAGACTACGAGCAGTACGTC. Translating it yields CASRRTGRGDYEQYV. The chain recombines TRBV6-5 with TRBJ2-7, with 7 nucleotides matching TRBD2. The CDR3 totals 15 residues. CDR1 MNHEY and CDR2 SVGAGI come from the germline V gene. J was trimmed by 3 bases and V by 6 bases; bases with no gene match: 11.

This clone was recorded a few times. V usage is TRBV12-5 and J usage is TRBJ1-6; D is undetermined. Per germline, CDR1 LGHNT and CDR2 FRNRAP. Trimming removed 3 bases at V and 2 bases at J, with 5 bases between. This CDR3 contains 14 residues. The CDR3, as DNA: TGTGCTAGTGGTTTAGGGACCTATAATTCACCCCTCCACTTT. Translation: CASGLGTYNSPLHF.

The gene calls are TRBV7-2 and TRBJ2-3; D is uncertain. The V end lost 5 bases, the J end lost 4 bases, and 7 bases lay between the germline ends. CDR3 length equals 12 residues. Per germline, CDR1 SGHTA and CDR2 FQGNSA. The chain's CDR3 is CASSPLADTQYF. The CDR3 DNA sequence: TGTGCCAGCAGCCCTCTAGCAGATACGCAGTATTTT.

This clone was counted once. This chain connects TRBV10-2 to TRBJ1-1; 7 nucleotides line up with TRBD1. This CDR3 contains 14 residues. Germline CDR1 is WSHSY and CDR2 is SAAADI. V lost 7 bases, J lost 1 base, and 6 bases stayed unmatched. The CDR3: CASKRGPTNTEAFF. DNA of the CDR3: TGCGCCAGCAAGAGGGGGCCTACGAACACTGAAGCTTTCTTT.

The chain links TRBV14 to TRBJ1-6, with D possibly being TRBD1 (6 bases). With 8 bases removed from V and 8 bases from J, the gap between germline ends came to 13 bases. Germline V lookup: CDR1 SGHDN, CDR2 FVKESK. This CDR3 has 13 amino acids. CDR3: CASSNRDYSPLHF. The CDR3, as DNA: TGTGCCAGCTCAAACAGGGATTATTCACCCCTCCACTTT.

V is TRBV11-2 and J is TRBJ2-5, with TRBD1 matching 11 bases. This CDR3 is 17 amino acids long. J was trimmed by 3 bases and V by 5 bases; bases with no gene match: 11. Germline V gene data show CDR1 as SGHAT and CDR2 as FQNNGV. This CDR3 is CASSARTGGRTKETQYF. The CDR3 DNA is TGTGCCAGCAGCGCGAGGACAGGGGGCAGAACTAAAGAGACCCAGTACTTC.

The chain is built from TRBV5-4 and TRBJ2-1, with 8 bases identical to TRBD2. Germline V gene data show CDR1 as SGHNT and CDR2 as YYREEE (reference sequence). J gave up 6 bases and V 4 bases, and 9 bases lay outside the gene matches. CDR3 length equals 15 residues. This CDR3 is CASSPGGGAGNEQFF. The CDR3 DNA is TGTGCCAGCAGCCCGGGGGGGGGCGCGGGCAATGAGCAGTTCTTC.

This clone was counted only a few times. This chain uses TRBV2 with TRBJ1-2; the match to TRBD1 covers 9 bases. Losses at the gene ends were 7 bases for V and 4 bases for J; bases not matched to a gene: 10. The germline CDR1 and CDR2 sequences are SNHLY and FYNNEI. This CDR3 has 15 residues. The CDR3 coding sequence is TGTGCCAGCACCACCGGGGGACAGGGTGGCTATGGCTACACCTTC. Amino acids: CASTTGGQGGYGYTF.

The rearrangement uses TRBV19 and TRBJ1-5; TRBD1 aligns across 8 bases. Germline trimming cut 3 bases from V and 6 bases from J; bases unmatched to any gene: 7. Germline lookup yields CDR1 LNHDA and CDR2 SQIVND (reference sequence). This CDR3 has 15 amino acids. For the CDR3, the DNA is TGTGCCAGTAGTATTGTAGGACAGGGCTTTCAGCCCCAGCATTTT. Protein product: CASSIVGQGFQPQHF.

This clone appeared a single time. The chain couples TRBV10-2 to TRBJ1-1, with TRBD1 matching over 7 bases. This CDR3 spans 14 amino acids. Germline lookup yields CDR1 WSHSY and CDR2 SAAADI. V shed 7 bases, J shed 6 bases, and the junction held 11 bases outside the gene matches. The CDR3 DNA follows: TGCGCCAGCACTCGACAAACAGGGGAGGCTGAAGCTTTCTTT. The encoded protein is CASTRQTGEAEAFF.

The rearrangement links TRBV5-4 to TRBJ1-1; D not certain. Per germline, CDR1 SGHNT and CDR2 YYREEE (reference sequence). The CDR3 contains 15 residues. Trimming shortened V by 1 base and J by 0 bases, and 10 bases separated the two germline ends. CDR3 in amino acids: CASSLSLEMNTEAFF. In nucleotides, the CDR3 is TGTGCCAGCAGCTTGTCTCTGGAGATGAACACTGAAGCTTTCTTT.

V usage is TRBV19 and J usage is TRBJ1-1, with D hard to call. Germline V gives CDR1 LNHDA, CDR2 SQIVND (reference sequence). V was shortened by 8 bases and J by 8 bases, with 9 bases between the two germline ends. This CDR3 is 10 amino acids long. For the CDR3, the DNA is TGTGCCAGTTCGTCGGGGGAAGCTTTCTTT. Protein: CASSSGEAFF.

The chain joins TRBV24-1 to TRBJ2-2; D is possibly TRBD1 or TRBD2 (5 bases each). Germline lookup yields CDR1 KGHDR and CDR2 SFDVKD. The CDR3 contains 15 residues. The ends were cut back, 3 bases at V and 4 bases at J, with 11 bases in the middle. The CDR3 is CATSDRDGPTGELFF. For the CDR3, the DNA is TGTGCCACCAGTGATCGGGACGGACCCACCGGGGAGCTGTTTTTT.

This rearrangement joins TRBV15 to TRBJ1-1, with D hard to call. The ends were cut back, 1 base at V and 5 bases at J, with 11 bases in the middle. Germline CDR1 is LNHNV and CDR2 is YYDKDF (reference sequence). The CDR3 is 14 residues long. CDR3 protein: CATSRGYWETEAFF. Written as DNA, the CDR3 is TGTGCCACCAGCAGAGGTTATTGGGAAACTGAAGCTTTCTTT.

The DNA for the CDR3 is TGTGCCAGTAGTGACAGGACAGGGGCTAATTCACCCCTCCACTTT. This translates into CASSDRTGANSPLHF. The V and J genes are TRBV19 and TRBJ1-6, with TRBD1 identical over 9 bases. This CDR3 is built from 15 residues. Losses at the gene ends were 5 bases for V and 6 bases for J; bases not matched to a gene: 5. Germline V gene sequence: CDR1 LNHDA, CDR2 SQIVND (reference sequence).

The chain couples TRBV9 to TRBJ2-1, with TRBD2 matching over 8 bases. V gave up 4 bases and J gave up 3 bases; unmatched junction bases: 9. Per the germline V gene, CDR1 is SGDLS and CDR2 is YYNGEE. This CDR3 has 16 amino acids. CDR3 DNA: TGTGCCAGCAGCCGCCGCGGGGGGTTCGACTACAATGAGCAGTTCTTC. Translating it yields CASSRRGGFDYNEQFF.

V is TRBV7-5 and J is TRBJ1-5. TRBV7-5 is annotated as a pseudogene. The CDR3 length is 15 residues. CDR3 DNA sequence: TGTGCCAGAAGCGTGGGAAGGCAGAGCAATCAGCCCCAGCATTTT. It translates to CARSVGRQSNQPQHF.

V usage is TRBV10-3 and J usage is TRBJ2-1, with 10 nucleotides matching TRBD1. This CDR3 spans 15 amino acids. Unmatched junction bases numbered 2, after V lost 4 bases and J lost 2 bases. The germline V gene has CDR1 ENHRY and CDR2 SYGVKD. CDR3 nucleotide sequence: TGTGCCATCAGTGGGGGACAGGGGACCTACAATGAGCAGTTCTTC. This gives the protein CAISGGQGTYNEQFF.

J is TRBJ2-1 and V is TRBV5-1, with TRBD1 matching over 8 bases. Germline loops: CDR1 SGHRS, CDR2 YFSETQ. J lost 8 bases, V lost 1 base, and 8 bases had no gene match. CDR3 length: 15 residues. The CDR3 loop reads CASSLNRDRSYEQFF. CDR3 bases: TGCGCCAGCAGCTTGAACCGGGACAGGAGTTATGAGCAGTTCTTC. The full variable domain, completed using reference TRBV5-1 and TRBJ2-1, is KAGVTQTPRYLIKTRGQQVTLSCSPISGHRSVSWYQQTPGQGLQFLFEYFSETQRNKGNFPGRFSGRQFSNSRSEMNVSTLELGDSALYLCASSLNRDRSYEQFFGPGTRLTVL.

The genes are TRBV18 and TRBJ1-6, with TRBD1 identical over 8 bases. V shed 6 bases and J 7 bases; nucleotides not matched to a gene: 11. The germline CDR1 and CDR2 sequences are KGHSH and LQKENI. The CDR3 contains 16 residues. CDR3 nucleotide sequence: TGTGCCAGCTCGGCTGACAGGGGAGGCGGCAATTCACCCCTCCACTTT. Translation: CASSADRGGGNSPLHF.

This rearrangement joins TRBV11-2 to TRBJ2-1; D unresolved. The CDR3 has 11 amino acids. V lost 5 bases and J 10 bases, leaving 9 bases between the germline ends. Germline lookup yields CDR1 SGHAT and CDR2 FQNNGV. This chain's CDR3 is CASSVGVEQFF. CDR3 in DNA: TGTGCCAGCAGCGTAGGTGTCGAGCAGTTCTTC.

V gene TRBV2 combines with J gene TRBJ1-2; the D is unclear. Per the germline V gene, CDR1 is SNHLY and CDR2 is FYNNEI. V was clipped by 6 bases and J by 4 bases, with 6 bases between them. The CDR3 sequence is 11 residues long. CDR3 in amino acids: CASRAVYGYTF. The CDR3 DNA follows: TGTGCCAGCAGGGCTGTCTATGGCTACACCTTC.

The V call is TRBV5-4, the J call TRBJ1-2; D may be TRBD1 (5 bases). V dropped 0 bases and J dropped 0 bases, with 12 bases sitting between them. Germline CDR1 is SGHNT and CDR2 is YYREEE (reference sequence). The CDR3 contains 16 residues. CDR3 nucleotides: TGTGCCAGCAGCTTGGTGGCGGGGCTAGCTAACTATGGCTACACCTTC. It encodes CASSLVAGLANYGYTF.

The chain carries TRBV7-7 and TRBJ2-3; 8 nucleotides align to TRBD2. There are 15 residues in the CDR3. Losses at the gene ends were 5 bases for V and 0 bases for J; bases not matched to a gene: 4. The germline V gene has CDR1 SSHAT and CDR2 FNYEAQ (reference sequence). CDR3 amino acids: CASSPGGASTDTQYF. CDR3 DNA sequence: TGTGCCAGCAGCCCGGGGGGGGCTAGCACAGATACGCAGTATTTT.

The genes are TRBV18 and TRBJ1-2, with unresolved D. The V and J ends lost 1 base and 0 bases respectively, with 9 bases between them. The CDR3 totals 15 residues. Germline-derived CDR1 and CDR2 are KGHSH and LQKENI. The DNA of the CDR3 is TGTGCCAGCTCACCACTTGACACTGCTAACTATGGCTACACCTTC. Its translation is CASSPLDTANYGYTF.

The chain has TRBV9 and TRBJ2-1; weak D call: TRBD1 (6 bases). The germline CDR1 and CDR2 sequences are SGDLS and YYNGEE. Deletions cut 0 bases from V and 0 bases from J, with 10 bases between. This CDR3 has 16 residues. CDR3 amino acids: CASSVGGGPSYNEQFF. The CDR3 region has the DNA TGTGCCAGCAGCGTAGGAGGGGGACCCTCCTACAATGAGCAGTTCTTC.

This clone has only a few counts. The chain combines TRBV19 with TRBJ1-5; possible D gene TRBD1, 6 bases. The germline CDR1 and CDR2 sequences are LNHDA and SQIVND (reference sequence). V was cut by 4 bases and J by 0 bases, with 10 bases left in between. The CDR3 extends over 15 amino acids. The chain's CDR3 is CASSTLDSSNQPQHF. The CDR3, as DNA: TGTGCCAGTAGTACTCTGGACAGTAGCAATCAGCCCCAGCATTTT.